A single sample is the source of the 8 T cell receptor beta chains below, sequenced in a study of T cells in Graves' hyperthyroidism and ophthalmopathy. The CDR3 regions of TCR beta were amplified from RNA transcripts. When the TCR CDR3 underwent first-round RT-PCR, the HTBI primer set was used. TCRdb re-derived calls from the multiplex PCR reads in MiXCR, one entry per CDR3 protein. The sample gives 400,000 to 450,000 distinct CDR3 sequences, approximately 15% of which show up once; around 14% is in the top ten. The material sequenced was blood. The receptor source for this set is a young man with Graves' ophthalmopathy.

This clonotype occurred many times. The chain employs TRBV2 and TRBJ2-1, with D hard to call. CDR3 length equals 14 residues. The V gene lost 4 bases and the J gene lost 1 base, with 8 bases spanning the gap. Germline lookup yields CDR1 SNHLY and CDR2 FYNNEI. The DNA for the CDR3 is TGTGCCAGCAGTGTTGAGTCTTCCTACAATGAGCAGTTCTTC. Amino acid sequence: CASSVESSYNEQFF.

V gene TRBV4-2 combines with J gene TRBJ2-7, with TRBD2 matching 9 bases. This CDR3 has 17 amino acids. CDR1 and CDR2 (germline): LGHNA, YNFKEQ. The V gene end was trimmed by 1 base and the J gene end by 0 bases; junction bases not matched to a gene: 7. CDR3 sequence: CASSQVGAGGSSYEQYF. The CDR3 DNA sequence: TGTGCCAGCAGCCAAGTAGGAGCGGGGGGCAGCTCCTACGAGCAGTACTTC.

CDR3 residues: CSARVSGGGTDTQYF. CDR3 in DNA: TGCAGTGCTAGAGTTTCCGGAGGGGGCACAGATACGCAGTATTTT. The chain is built from TRBV20-1 and TRBJ2-3; a possible D gene is TRBD2 (6 bases). V gave up 1 base and J gave up 1 base, with 12 bases separating them. Per the germline V gene, CDR1 is DFQATT and CDR2 is SNEGSKA (reference sequence). This CDR3 contains 15 residues.

This clonotype showed up many times. The V call is TRBV11-3, the J call TRBJ1-3; tentatively, D is TRBD1 (5 bases). Trimming stripped 5 bases from V and 2 bases from J, with 10 bases between. CDR1 and CDR2 from the germline V gene are SGHNT and YENEEA. The CDR3 contains 14 residues. The CDR3 region is CASSLQGPGNTIYF. The DNA of the CDR3 is TGTGCCAGCAGCCTGCAGGGACCTGGAAACACCATATATTTT.

The CDR3 sequence: CASSSRQGAQYF. CDR3 DNA sequence: TGTGCCAGCAGCTCCCGACAGGGGGCGCAGTATTTT. The chain couples TRBV7-2 to TRBJ2-3; 9 bases line up with TRBD1. With V trimmed by 4 bases and J by 10 bases, 3 bases remained unmatched. Germline CDR1 reads SGHTA; CDR2 reads FQGNSA. The CDR3 consists of 12 residues.

This clonotype was observed many times. This chain connects TRBV10-3 to TRBJ2-7; 11 bases are shared with TRBD1. The V gene's germline CDR1 is ENHRY and CDR2 SYGVKD. The CDR3 runs to 14 residues. V lost 4 bases, J lost 5 bases, and 4 bases stayed unmatched. CDR3 region: CAISAGQGAHEQYF. The CDR3, as DNA: TGTGCCATCAGTGCCGGACAGGGGGCACACGAGCAGTACTTC.

This rearrangement joins TRBV19 to TRBJ2-7, with unresolved D. The V gene lost 2 bases and the J gene lost 5 bases, with 10 bases spanning the gap. Germline CDR1 is LNHDA and CDR2 is SQIVND (reference sequence). The CDR3 is made up of 13 amino acids. In DNA, the CDR3 is TGTGCCAGTAGTATAAACCCCCTTAACGAGCAGTACTTC. Its translation: CASSINPLNEQYF.

This clonotype was counted many times. J is TRBJ2-3 and V is TRBV12-3 or TRBV12-4; no clear D gene. Trimming stripped 6 bases from V and 13 bases from J, with 17 bases between. There are 12 residues in the CDR3. CDR3 sequence (DNA): TGTGCCAGCAGATCTGACCCAAAAGTTGAGTATTTT. It yields the protein CASRSDPKVEYF.